This T cell receptor (beta chain) was sequenced during a study of brain T cells in children with intractable seizures. The method was immunoSEQ multiplex PCR; TCRdb's version includes in-frame clones alone and lacks a portion of them. The data contain tens of thousands of clones, 85% to 95% of them singletons. The sample holds one count of this clone. What it recognizes is unknown. The sequenced cases were selected for having the highest brain T cell transcript signatures. Patients received at least one anti-epileptic drug before surgery. Trimming cost V 0 bases and J 2 bases, with 7 bases left between them. Looked up from germline, CDR1 is SGHNT and CDR2 is YYREEE (reference sequence). The CDR3 spans 14 residues. General study findings and limits: Viral specificity was inferred only from CDR3 similarity; HCMV serostatus was unknown.

The clonotype comes from a boy younger than two with tuberous sclerosis and intractable seizures. The V gene is TRBV5-4, the J gene TRBJ2-3; D not certain. Sequenced here: peripheral blood, sampled at surgery. The CDR3 sequence is CASSLESNTDTQYF. The CDR3 region has the DNA TGTGCCAGCAGCTTGGAGTCTAACACAGATACGCAGTATTTT.